This TCR beta chain was captured by sequencing in a study of T cells in Graves' hyperthyroidism and ophthalmopathy. TCR beta CDR3 regions were amplified from RNA. HTBI primers were used for first-round RT-PCR of the TCR CDR3. In TCRdb, the multiplex PCR reads were re-called with MiXCR into one record per CDR3 protein. The table records 300,000 or so distinct CDR3 sequences, roughly a fifth of them present only once. The CDR3 is 13 amino acids. In germline, CDR1 is DFQATT, CDR2 SNEGSKA (reference sequence). V was cut by 3 bases and J by 2 bases, with 7 bases left in between. Stable Graves' hyperthyroidism meant no ophthalmopathy progression within 18 months. This clonotype is a singleton in its sample.

The chain employs TRBV20-1 and TRBJ2-2; D gene uncertain. Sequencing was carried out using blood. This sequence originates from a woman in her forties or fifties with Graves' hyperthyroidism. For the CDR3, the DNA is TGCAGTGCTAGGAATAGAAACACCGGGGAGCTGTTTTTT. This encodes CSARNRNTGELFF.